This T cell receptor (beta chain) was documented in a study of T-cell reconstitution after alpha-beta-depleted transplantation in children. At least ten counts were recorded for this clonotype. The CDR3 contains 12 residues. The V gene's germline CDR1 is MNHEY and CDR2 SVGAGI. Trimming pared 7 bases from V and 1 base from J, leaving 5 bases between. Unique molecular identifiers were used to barcode this TCRbeta library. TCRdb passed the PCR reads through MiXCR, listing each CDR3 protein once. The table shows 600,000 to 700,000 distinct CDR3 sequences, with about 12% occurring only once. Specimen: PBMCs, collected before TCRalphabeta/CD19-depleted stem cell transplant. The chain links TRBV6-5 to TRBJ2-1; unclear D gene. The sequence was obtained from a girl aged 2 to 10 with congenital amegakaryocytic thrombocytopenia, due to receive a stem cell transplant. CDR3: CASTGSYNEQFF. CDR3 nucleotides: TGTGCCAGCACCGGGTCCTACAATGAGCAGTTCTTC.